This T cell receptor (beta chain) was recorded in a study of tissue T cells after allogeneic stem cell transplantation. Produced via immunoSEQ multiplex PCR; TCRdb's table is partial and in-frame only. The sample lists around 930 clones, around 71% occurring once. V was shortened by 2 bases and J by 6 bases, with 13 bases between the two germline ends. The CDR3 loop spans 14 amino acids. Germline lookup yields CDR1 KGHSH and CDR2 LQKENI. The genes are TRBV18 and TRBJ1-1, with D possibly being TRBD1 (5 bases). The sequence was collected from a female patient between 40 and 75 years old with steroid-refractory graft-versus-host disease after an allogeneic stem cell transplant. The graft donor may account for some of the T cells. The sample was esophageal tissue, taken at autopsy. CDR3 bases: TGTGCCAGCTCACCAAGGGTTCAGGGACCTGAAGCTTTCTTT. Its translation: CASSPRVQGPEAFF.